This T cell receptor beta chain stems from a study of regulatory T cells in long-lasting Graves disease. Time point denoted: persistent/refractory GD, antithyroid drugs over 5 years with positive TRAb. There was RNA extracted from PBMCs, and the TCR library was made from it. CDR1 SGHRS and CDR2 YFSETQ come from the germline V gene. CDR3 length: 11 amino acids. The germline V and J ends were trimmed by 0 bases and 10 bases, with 5 bases remaining between them. Assembly of TCR beta libraries relied on iRepertoire HTBI primers together with Arm-PCR of CDR3 regions. TCRdb re-analysed the multiplex PCR reads in MiXCR, keeping a single row per CDR3 protein. The data contain 400,000 to 450,000 distinct CDR3 sequences, 20% to 30% of them singletons.

The source was peripheral blood mononuclear cells (PBMCs), collected when the disease was refractory, from a patient treated with antithyroid drugs. The source is a female donor with Graves disease. The chain links TRBV5-1 to TRBJ2-1; D ambiguous. The CDR3 sequence: CASSLVEEQFF. CDR3 DNA: TGCGCCAGCAGCTTGGTAGAAGAGCAGTTCTTC.